One sample yielded the 30 T cell receptor beta chains listed below, sequenced in a study. TCRdb reprocessed the 5' RACE reads with MiXCR, giving one entry per CDR3 protein. Counted here are about 43,000 distinct CDR3 sequences, less than 30% occurring once; the ten biggest clones make up roughly 4%. The source material was memory CD4+ T cells sorted from a lymph node. The sample's subset: memory CD4+ T cells, CD4+CD45RO+CD25-. These receptors were collected from a female donor with breast cancer.

The chain couples TRBV2 to TRBJ2-1; 13 bases agree with TRBD2. The CDR3 is 16 residues long. Germline trimming cut 8 bases from V and 2 bases from J; bases unmatched to any gene: 6. The germline V gene has CDR1 SNHLY and CDR2 FYNNEI. CDR3 region: CASSKGLAGTYNEQFF. The CDR3, as DNA: TGTGCCAGCTCCAAGGGACTAGCGGGAACCTACAATGAGCAGTTCTTC.

The genes are TRBV12-3 or TRBV12-4 and TRBJ1-1; D call uncertain. Trimming removed 3 bases from V and 4 bases from J, with 9 bases in between. CDR3 length: 13 residues. The CDR3, as DNA: TGTGCCAGCAGTTTGGATGCGGGCACTGAAGCTTTCTTT. It codes for CASSLDAGTEAFF.

The chain recombines TRBV6-5 with TRBJ2-3; TRBD2 matches at 8 bases. V shed 0 bases, J shed 2 bases, and the junction held 7 bases outside the gene matches. CDR1 and CDR2 from the germline V gene are MNHEY and SVGAGI. The CDR3 runs to 17 residues. The CDR3 DNA reads TGTGCCAGCAGTTACTCCCTGGTTAGCGGGACCACAGATACGCAGTATTTT. Protein product: CASSYSLVSGTTDTQYF.

This clonotype was counted a few times. This chain connects TRBV11-2 to TRBJ1-1; a weak D match, TRBD1 (6 bases). Trimming removed 4 bases from V and 4 bases from J, with 16 bases in between. This CDR3 comprises 15 residues. Germline CDR1 and CDR2: SGHAT and FQNNGV. As DNA, the CDR3 is TGTGCCAGCAGCTCGGTTACAGGGCGGGGCACTGAAGCTTTCTTT. Protein: CASSSVTGRGTEAFF.

The V gene is TRBV20-1, the J gene TRBJ1-6; 7 nucleotides match TRBD1. CDR1 is DFQATT, CDR2 SNEGSKA, per germline (reference sequence). Unmatched junction bases numbered 10, after V lost 6 bases and J lost 5 bases. The CDR3 totals 15 residues. The CDR3 bases are TGCAGTGCCAGCCTGGTCGGGACAGATAATTCACCCCTCCACTTT. This sequence encodes CSASLVGTDNSPLHF.

V gene TRBV7-2 combines with J gene TRBJ1-1, with TRBD1 as a possible D gene (6 bases). CDR1 SGHTA and CDR2 FQGNSA come from the germline V gene. V lost 3 bases and J 3 bases, leaving 23 bases between the germline ends. This CDR3 is 18 amino acids long. The CDR3 DNA reads TGTGCCAGCAGCTTTCCCAGGGGTAAGGGGGGCTTGTACACTGAAGCTTTCTTT. It translates to CASSFPRGKGGLYTEAFF.

This sequence joins TRBV20-1 and TRBJ2-3; D may be TRBD2 (6 bases). V was clipped by 4 bases and J by 2 bases, with 16 bases between them. Looked up from germline, CDR1 is DFQATT and CDR2 is SNEGSKA (reference sequence). The CDR3 consists of 15 residues. Here the CDR3 reads CSATPTRRYTDTQYF. In DNA form, the CDR3 reads TGCAGTGCTACTCCGACTAGACGCTACACAGATACGCAGTATTTT.

This clonotype was recorded at least ten times. The V call is TRBV7-9, the J call TRBJ2-7; D possibly uses TRBD1 or TRBD2 (5 bases each). The CDR3 extends over 13 amino acids. Germline CDR1 is SEHNR and CDR2 is FQNEAQ (reference sequence). Trimming shortened V by 2 bases and J by 3 bases, and 8 bases separated the two germline ends. CDR3 protein: CASSLSGGYEQYF. The DNA of the CDR3 is TGTGCCAGCAGCTTAAGTGGGGGCTACGAGCAGTACTTC.

The chain combines TRBV28 with TRBJ2-7; tentatively, D is TRBD2 (6 bases). This CDR3 has 12 amino acids. V was clipped by 8 bases and J by 2 bases, with 10 bases between them. CDR1 and CDR2 (germline): MDHEN, SYDVKM. CDR3 in DNA: TGTGCCAGCGGGTGGGGGGCCTACGAGCAGTACTTC. Protein sequence: CASGWGAYEQYF.

This clonotype was counted between two and nine times. The chain uses TRBV6-6 and TRBJ2-6; 9 positions match TRBD1. This CDR3 contains 16 residues. Germline CDR1 MNHNY, CDR2 SVGAGI (reference sequence). Trimming removed 6 bases from V and 0 bases from J; junction bases left unmatched: 3. This CDR3 is CASRRDRDSGANVLTF. DNA of the CDR3: TGTGCCAGCAGAAGGGACAGGGACTCTGGGGCCAACGTCCTGACTTTC.

This clonotype was counted a few times. The rearrangement links TRBV12-3 or TRBV12-4 to TRBJ2-5, with D perhaps TRBD1 (6 bases). This CDR3 spans 13 amino acids. The V gene lost 3 bases and the J gene lost 6 bases, with 11 bases spanning the gap. CDR3 sequence (DNA): TGTGCCAGCAGTTTGAGGACAGACCAGACCCAGTACTTC. This translates into CASSLRTDQTQYF.

The chain carries TRBV4-3 and TRBJ2-2; no definite D call. From germline, CDR1 is LGHNA and CDR2 YSLEER. The CDR3 consists of 15 residues. V gave up 0 bases and J gave up 4 bases, with 9 bases separating them. The CDR3 sequence is CASSQDVTTTGELFF. CDR3 sequence (DNA): TGCGCCAGCAGCCAAGATGTAACCACCACCGGGGAGCTGTTTTTT.

This sequence joins TRBV7-6 and TRBJ2-1; tentatively, D is TRBD1 (6 bases). The CDR3 contains 15 residues. V was trimmed by 4 bases and J by 8 bases, leaving 18 bases between them. Looked up from germline, CDR1 is SGHVS and CDR2 is FNYEAQ. The CDR3 coding sequence is TGTGCCAGCAGCTCCGGGACATCATTACTCTATGAGCAGTTCTTC. This translates into CASSSGTSLLYEQFF. Filled out from reference TRBV7-6 and TRBJ2-1, the complete variable domain reads GAGVSQSPRYKVTKRGQDVALRCDPISGHVSLYWYRQALGQGPEFLTYFNYEAQQDKSGLPNDRFSAERPEGSISTLTIQRTEQRDSAMYRCASSSGTSLLYEQFFGPGTRLTVL.

This clonotype was detected a few times. This rearrangement joins TRBV5-1 to TRBJ2-2; 7 nucleotides match TRBD1. The V segment lost 3 bases and the J segment 2 bases; nucleotides outside the gene matches: 7. The CDR3 length is 16 residues. Per the germline V gene, CDR1 is SGHRS and CDR2 is YFSETQ. CDR3 DNA: TGCGCCAGCAGCTACTCCGGGACAGTCAACACCGGGGAGCTGTTTTTT. The encoded protein is CASSYSGTVNTGELFF.

This clonotype was seen only a few times. The chain uses TRBV4-3 and TRBJ1-3; D possibly corresponds to TRBD1 (5 bases). From germline, CDR1 is LGHNA and CDR2 YSLEER. The CDR3 is 17 residues long. The germline V and J ends were trimmed by 3 bases and 6 bases, with 21 bases remaining between them. CDR3 residues: CASSQSAVGLPVNTIYF. Here the CDR3 DNA reads TGCGCCAGCAGCCAGTCCGCGGTGGGACTGCCTGTAAACACCATATATTTT.

This clonotype turned up a few times. DNA of the CDR3: TGCAGTGCTAGAGTGCAGGGCCTGAACACCGGGGAGCTGTTTTTT. Amino acids: CSARVQGLNTGELFF. The chain joins TRBV20-1 to TRBJ2-2; perhaps TRBD1 as D (5 bases). This CDR3 is 15 amino acids long. CDR1 is DFQATT and CDR2 is SNEGSKA in the germline V gene (reference sequence). Trimming left V 1 base short and J 1 base short, with 10 bases between.

In its sample, this clonotype was seen a few times. Sequence at one end of the junction differs from germline and may be a read error. The V and J genes are TRBV5-1 and TRBJ2-7; 8 bases are a match to TRBD2. Germline V gives CDR1 SGHRS, CDR2 YFSETQ. The CDR3 consists of 13 residues. CDR3 DNA sequence: TGCGCCAGCATGAGCGGGAGCTCCCACGAGCAGTACTTC. Residues: CASMSGSSHEQYF.

This chain joins TRBV7-6 and TRBJ2-2; D gene ambiguous. Germline V gene sequence: CDR1 SGHVS, CDR2 FNYEAQ. Trimming removed 0 bases at V and 5 bases at J, with 7 bases between. This CDR3 is 14 amino acids long. The CDR3 region has the DNA TGTGCCAGCAGCTTAGCGTTAGGGACCGGGGAGCTGTTTTTT. Its protein product is CASSLALGTGELFF.

The genes are TRBV11-2 and TRBJ2-7; D gene ambiguous. The CDR3 is 15 residues long. Between the trimmed V and J ends, which lost 1 base and 0 bases, there was a span of 10 bases. Germline assignment: CDR1 SGHAT and CDR2 FQNNGV. CDR3 residues: CASSLGAASSYEQYF. CDR3 DNA: TGTGCCAGCAGCTTAGGGGCGGCTAGCTCCTACGAGCAGTACTTC.

The rearrangement links TRBV24-1 to TRBJ1-1; D unclear. Between the trimmed V and J ends, which lost 7 bases and 4 bases, there was a span of 9 bases. Per the germline V gene, CDR1 is KGHDR and CDR2 is SFDVKD. CDR3 length: 12 amino acids. The CDR3 nucleotides are TGTGCCACCAGGGGGAAGCGCACTGAAGCTTTCTTT. This translates into CATRGKRTEAFF.

This clonotype was detected ten times or more. V usage is TRBV5-1 and J usage is TRBJ1-4, with D uncertain. In germline, CDR1 is SGHRS, CDR2 YFSETQ. The CDR3 runs 14 residues. Trimming shortened V by 4 bases and J by 0 bases, and 7 bases separated the two germline ends. CDR3 DNA: TGCGCCAGCAGCCCCGGAGCAACTAATGAAAAACTGTTTTTT. Encoded protein: CASSPGATNEKLFF.

This clonotype was seen only a few times. The rearrangement joins TRBV29-1 to TRBJ2-2; TRBD2 aligns across 8 bases. The germline CDR1 and CDR2 sequences are SQVTM and ANQGSEA. V lost 6 bases and J lost 7; bases outside the gene matches: 1. The CDR3 is made up of 11 amino acids. The CDR3 bases are TGCAGCGTGGGGACTAGCGGGGAGCTGTTTTTT. It is translated as CSVGTSGELFF.

The gene calls are TRBV9 and TRBJ2-1, with D perhaps matching TRBD2 (6 bases). This CDR3 is 12 amino acids long. Trimming stripped 1 base from V and 9 bases from J, with 8 bases between. Per the germline V gene, CDR1 is SGDLS and CDR2 is YYNGEE. In DNA, the CDR3 is TGTGCCAGCAGCGTACCCGGGAGTGAGCAGTTCTTC. Encoded protein: CASSVPGSEQFF. Looking up the rest from reference TRBV9 and TRBJ2-1 gives the full variable domain: DSGVTQTPKHLITATGQRVTLRCSPRSGDLSVYWYQQSLDQGLQFLIQYYNGEERAKGNILERFSAQQFPDLHSELNLSSLELGDSALYFCASSVPGSEQFFGPGTRLTVL.

This clonotype was detected only a few times. The genes are TRBV7-6 and TRBJ2-1; 7 bases line up with TRBD2. V was clipped by 2 bases and J by 0 bases; unmatched bases: 4. CDR3 size: 16 residues. The germline gives CDR1 SGHVS, CDR2 FNYEAQ. CDR3 coding DNA: TGTGCCAGCAGCTTAAACGGGGGGTACTCCTACAATGAGCAGTTCTTC. This encodes CASSLNGGYSYNEQFF.

V and J are TRBV5-6 and TRBJ1-1; D not resolved. CDR3 length: 13 amino acids. Trimming cost V 4 bases and J 5 bases, with 12 bases left between them. Germline assignment: CDR1 SGHDT and CDR2 YYEEEE. CDR3 sequence reads: CASSLKGGTEAFF. The CDR3 DNA is TGTGCCAGCAGCCTCAAGGGAGGGACTGAAGCTTTCTTT.

This clonotype has a handful of counts. The chain recombines TRBV20-1 with TRBJ2-1; 9 nucleotides match TRBD2. This CDR3 region has 13 residues. Germline values: CDR1 DFQATT, CDR2 SNEGSKA (reference sequence). With 4 bases clipped from V and 6 bases from J, the junction kept 4 bases outside the gene matches. The CDR3 reads CSAIGLATNEQFF. CDR3 nucleotides: TGCAGTGCTATAGGACTAGCGACCAATGAGCAGTTCTTC.

The chain has TRBV6-5 and TRBJ1-1; TRBD1 matches 9 bases. This CDR3 contains 15 residues. Trimming cost V 2 bases and J 3 bases; bases outside gene matches: 4. CDR1 is MNHEY, CDR2 SVGAGI, per germline. Here the CDR3 DNA reads TGTGCCAGCAGTTACCGGACAGGGGCGCACACTGAAGCTTTCTTT. This sequence encodes CASSYRTGAHTEAFF.

The chain joins TRBV5-1 to TRBJ2-1, with 7 nucleotides matching TRBD1. The V gene's germline CDR1 is SGHRS and CDR2 YFSETQ. CDR3 length: 14 amino acids. Trimming took 3 bases from V and 3 from J; bases not matched to a gene: 3. CDR3 amino acids: CASSSRDSYNEQFF. CDR3 sequence (DNA): TGCGCCAGCAGCTCCCGGGACAGCTACAATGAGCAGTTCTTC.

The chain uses TRBV5-4 and TRBJ2-2; D call uncertain. V was trimmed by 3 bases and J by 6 bases, leaving 9 bases between them. Germline loops: CDR1 SGHNT, CDR2 YYREEE (reference sequence). This CDR3 comprises 13 residues. The CDR3 spells CASSSRAAGELFF. The CDR3 coding sequence is TGTGCCAGCAGCTCTAGGGCGGCCGGGGAGCTGTTTTTT.

This clonotype came up many times. The V and J genes are TRBV29-1 and TRBJ1-1; 7 bases are a match to TRBD1. CDR1 SQVTM and CDR2 ANQGSEA come from the germline V gene. This CDR3 spans 12 amino acids. V was clipped by 6 bases and J by 0 bases; unmatched bases: 1. CDR3 region: CSVGTVNTEAFF. CDR3 bases: TGCAGCGTCGGGACAGTGAACACTGAAGCTTTCTTT.